This entry describes one TCR beta chain. The antigen is not known. Sample donors were healthy Caucasian individuals that came from Russia, aged 6 to 90. Each donor supplied around 10 milliliters of peripheral blood. This CDR3 is built from 14 residues. CDR1 SGHKS and CDR2 YYEKEE come from the germline V gene (reference sequence). The sample is drawn from a study of blood T cells in healthy people across ages. Overall study results and limits: Relative to aged donors, long-lived donors carried more naive CD4+ cells and displayed higher diversity.

A sample-barcoded 5' primer and a J-beta primer mix were used in a second PCR of roughly 7 to 11 cycles. TCRdb reanalysed the 5' RACE reads using MiXCR and keeps one entry per CDR3 protein. The data show fewer than 750,000 distinct CDR3 sequences, about 50% seen once. J is TRBJ2-5 and V is TRBV5-5; possible D gene TRBD2, 7 bases. The J call may be in error: the DNA end matches TRBJ2-7 better. The TCR was taken from a woman aged 80 or older in good health. Sequenced material: blood. CDR3 DNA: TGTGCCAGCAGCAGTCCCGGGGGGCGCTACGAGCAGTACTTC. It specifies CASSSPGGRYEQYF.